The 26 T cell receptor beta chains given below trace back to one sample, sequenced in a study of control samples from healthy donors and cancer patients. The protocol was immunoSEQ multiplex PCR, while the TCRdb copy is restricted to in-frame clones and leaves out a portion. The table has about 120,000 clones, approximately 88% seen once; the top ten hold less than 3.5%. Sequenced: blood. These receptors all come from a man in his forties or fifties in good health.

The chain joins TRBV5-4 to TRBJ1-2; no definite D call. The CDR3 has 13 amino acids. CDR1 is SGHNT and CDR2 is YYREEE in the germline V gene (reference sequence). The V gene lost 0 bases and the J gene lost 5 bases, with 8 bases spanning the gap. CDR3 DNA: TGTGCCAGCAGCTTGGGTTCGGATTATGGCTACACCTTC. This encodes CASSLGSDYGYTF.

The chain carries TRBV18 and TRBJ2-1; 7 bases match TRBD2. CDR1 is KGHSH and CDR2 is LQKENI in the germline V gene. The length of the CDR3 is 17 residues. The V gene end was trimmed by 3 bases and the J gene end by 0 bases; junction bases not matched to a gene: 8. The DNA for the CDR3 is TGTGCCAGCTCACCTCCCGGGGGGAGAAGCTCCTACAATGAGCAGTTCTTC. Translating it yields CASSPPGGRSSYNEQFF.

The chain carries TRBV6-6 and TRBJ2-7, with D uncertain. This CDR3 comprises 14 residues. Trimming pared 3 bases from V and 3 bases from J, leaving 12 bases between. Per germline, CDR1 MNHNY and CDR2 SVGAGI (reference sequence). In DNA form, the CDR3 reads TGTGCCAGCAGTTATCCCGGGTCCGGCTACGAGCAGTACTTC. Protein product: CASSYPGSGYEQYF.

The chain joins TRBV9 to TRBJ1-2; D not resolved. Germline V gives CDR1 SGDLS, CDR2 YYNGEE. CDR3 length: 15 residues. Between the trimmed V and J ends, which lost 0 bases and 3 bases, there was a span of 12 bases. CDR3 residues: CASSVGMDRDYGYTF. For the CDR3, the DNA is TGTGCCAGCAGCGTAGGAATGGACCGGGACTATGGCTACACCTTC.

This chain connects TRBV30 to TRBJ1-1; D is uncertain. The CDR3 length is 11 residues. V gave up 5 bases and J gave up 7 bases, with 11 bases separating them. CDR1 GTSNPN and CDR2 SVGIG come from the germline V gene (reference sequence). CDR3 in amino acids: CAWSTVGEAFF. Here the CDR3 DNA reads TGTGCCTGGTCGACGGTGGGTGAAGCTTTCTTT.

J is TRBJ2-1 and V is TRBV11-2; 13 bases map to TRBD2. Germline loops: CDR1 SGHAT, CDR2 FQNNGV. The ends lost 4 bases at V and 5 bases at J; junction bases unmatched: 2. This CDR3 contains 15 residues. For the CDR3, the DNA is TGTGCCAGCAGCTCGGGACTAGCGGGGAACAATGAGCAGTTCTTC. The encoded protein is CASSSGLAGNNEQFF.

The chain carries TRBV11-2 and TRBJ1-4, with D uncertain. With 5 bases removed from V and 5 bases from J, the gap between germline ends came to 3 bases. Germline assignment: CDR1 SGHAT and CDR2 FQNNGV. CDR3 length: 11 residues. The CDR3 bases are TGTGCCAGCAGCCACAATGAAAAACTGTTTTTT. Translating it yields CASSHNEKLFF.

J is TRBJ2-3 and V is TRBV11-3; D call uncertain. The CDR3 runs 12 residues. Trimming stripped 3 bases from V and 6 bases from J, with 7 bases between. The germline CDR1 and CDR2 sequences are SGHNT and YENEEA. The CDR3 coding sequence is TGTGCCAGCAGCTTCAGCTCGGATACGCAGTATTTT. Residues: CASSFSSDTQYF.

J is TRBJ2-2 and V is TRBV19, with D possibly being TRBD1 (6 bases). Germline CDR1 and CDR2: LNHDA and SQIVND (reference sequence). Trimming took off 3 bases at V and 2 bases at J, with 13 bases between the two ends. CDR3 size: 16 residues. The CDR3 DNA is TGTGCCAGTAGTATCCCCGGGACAAGTAACACCGGGGAGCTGTTTTTT. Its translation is CASSIPGTSNTGELFF.

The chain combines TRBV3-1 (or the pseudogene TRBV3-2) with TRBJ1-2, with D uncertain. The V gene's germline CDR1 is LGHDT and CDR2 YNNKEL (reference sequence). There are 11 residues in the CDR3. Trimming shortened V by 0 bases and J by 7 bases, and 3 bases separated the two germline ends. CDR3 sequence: CASSQDLGYTF. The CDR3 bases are TGTGCCAGCAGCCAAGATCTTGGCTACACCTTC.

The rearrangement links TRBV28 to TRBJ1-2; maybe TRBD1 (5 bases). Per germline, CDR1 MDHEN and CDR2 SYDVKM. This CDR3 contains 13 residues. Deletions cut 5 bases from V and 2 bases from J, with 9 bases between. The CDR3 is CASSRQSNYGYTF. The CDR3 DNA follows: TGTGCCAGCAGTCGACAGTCGAACTATGGCTACACCTTC.

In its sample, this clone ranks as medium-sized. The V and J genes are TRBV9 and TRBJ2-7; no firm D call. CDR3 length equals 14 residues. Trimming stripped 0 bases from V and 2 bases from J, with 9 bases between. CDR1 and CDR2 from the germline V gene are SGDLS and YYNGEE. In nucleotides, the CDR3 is TGTGCCAGCAGCGTAGAAGGCAGCCCCTACGAGCAGTACTTC. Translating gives CASSVEGSPYEQYF.

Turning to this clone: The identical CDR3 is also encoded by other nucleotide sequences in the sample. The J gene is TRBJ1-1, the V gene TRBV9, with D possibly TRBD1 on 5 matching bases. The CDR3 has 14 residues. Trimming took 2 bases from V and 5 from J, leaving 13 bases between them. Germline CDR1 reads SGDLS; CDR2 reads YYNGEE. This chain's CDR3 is CASSVGGSGTEAFF. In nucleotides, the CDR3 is TGTGCCAGCAGCGTGGGGGGTTCGGGAACTGAAGCTTTCTTT.

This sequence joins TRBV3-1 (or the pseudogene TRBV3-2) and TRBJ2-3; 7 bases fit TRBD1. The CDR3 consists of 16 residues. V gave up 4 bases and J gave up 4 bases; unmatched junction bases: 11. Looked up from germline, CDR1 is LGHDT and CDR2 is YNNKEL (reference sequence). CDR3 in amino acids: CASSPRTGQFADTQYF. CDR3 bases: TGTGCCAGCAGCCCGCGTACGGGACAGTTCGCAGATACGCAGTATTTT.

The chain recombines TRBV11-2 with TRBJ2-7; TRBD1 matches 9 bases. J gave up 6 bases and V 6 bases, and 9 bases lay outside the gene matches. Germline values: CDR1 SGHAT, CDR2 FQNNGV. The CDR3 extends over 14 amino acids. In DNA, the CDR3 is TGTGCCAGCAGGCAAGTTGGGACAGGGACCGAGCAGTACTTC. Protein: CASRQVGTGTEQYF.

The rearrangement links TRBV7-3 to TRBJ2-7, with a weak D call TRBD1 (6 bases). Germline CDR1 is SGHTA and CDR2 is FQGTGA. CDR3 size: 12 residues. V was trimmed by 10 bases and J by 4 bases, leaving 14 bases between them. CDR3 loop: CANPGDSYEQYF. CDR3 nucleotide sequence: TGTGCCAATCCAGGGGATTCTTACGAGCAGTACTTC.

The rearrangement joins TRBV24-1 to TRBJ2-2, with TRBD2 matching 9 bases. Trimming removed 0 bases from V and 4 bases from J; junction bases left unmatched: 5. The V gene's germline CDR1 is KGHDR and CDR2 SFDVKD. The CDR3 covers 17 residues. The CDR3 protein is CATSDLGLAGSTGELFF. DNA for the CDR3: TGTGCCACCAGTGATTTGGGGCTAGCGGGGAGCACCGGGGAGCTGTTTTTT.

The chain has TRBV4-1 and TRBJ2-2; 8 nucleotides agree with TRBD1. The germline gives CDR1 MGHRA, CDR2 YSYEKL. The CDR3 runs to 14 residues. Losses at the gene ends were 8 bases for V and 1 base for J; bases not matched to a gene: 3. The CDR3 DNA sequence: TGCGCCAGCTCCGACAGGGGGAACACCGGGGAGCTGTTTTTT. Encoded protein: CASSDRGNTGELFF.

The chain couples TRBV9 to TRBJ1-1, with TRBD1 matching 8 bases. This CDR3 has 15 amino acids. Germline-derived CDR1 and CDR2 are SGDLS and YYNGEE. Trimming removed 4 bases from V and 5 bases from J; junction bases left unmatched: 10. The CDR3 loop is CASSPLGQGWTEAFF. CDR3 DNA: TGTGCCAGCAGCCCCCTAGGACAGGGATGGACTGAAGCTTTCTTT.

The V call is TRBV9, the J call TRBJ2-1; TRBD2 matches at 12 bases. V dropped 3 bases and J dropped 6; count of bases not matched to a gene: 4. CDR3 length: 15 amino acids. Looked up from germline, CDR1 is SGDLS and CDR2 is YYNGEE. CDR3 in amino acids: CASSASGGALNEQFF. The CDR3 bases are TGTGCCAGCAGCGCTAGCGGGGGGGCTCTCAATGAGCAGTTCTTC.

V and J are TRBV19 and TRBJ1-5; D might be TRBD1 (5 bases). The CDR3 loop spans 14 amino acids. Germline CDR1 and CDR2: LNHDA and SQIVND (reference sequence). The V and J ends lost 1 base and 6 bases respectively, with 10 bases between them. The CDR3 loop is CASSIAREGQPQHF. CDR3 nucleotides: TGTGCCAGTAGTATAGCCAGGGAAGGTCAGCCCCAGCATTTT.

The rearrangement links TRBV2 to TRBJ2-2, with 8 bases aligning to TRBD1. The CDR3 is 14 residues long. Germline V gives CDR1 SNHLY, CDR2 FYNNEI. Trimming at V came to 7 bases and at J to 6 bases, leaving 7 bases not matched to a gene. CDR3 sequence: CASTLGQGPGELFF. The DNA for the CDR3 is TGTGCCAGCACGCTCGGACAGGGACCCGGGGAGCTGTTTTTT.

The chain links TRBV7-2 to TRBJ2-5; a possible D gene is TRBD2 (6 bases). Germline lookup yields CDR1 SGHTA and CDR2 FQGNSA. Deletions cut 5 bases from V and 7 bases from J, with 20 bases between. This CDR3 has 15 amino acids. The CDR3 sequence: CASSRRHLEGGTQYF. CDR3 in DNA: TGTGCCAGCAGCCGTCGACACCTAGAGGGAGGGACCCAGTACTTC. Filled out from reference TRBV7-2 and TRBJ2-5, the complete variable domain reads GAGVSQSPSNKVTEKGKDVELRCDPISGHTALYWYRQSLGQGLEFLIYFQGNSAPDKSGLPSDRFSAERTGGSVSTLTIQRTQQEDSAVYLCASSRRHLEGGTQYFGPGTRLLVL.

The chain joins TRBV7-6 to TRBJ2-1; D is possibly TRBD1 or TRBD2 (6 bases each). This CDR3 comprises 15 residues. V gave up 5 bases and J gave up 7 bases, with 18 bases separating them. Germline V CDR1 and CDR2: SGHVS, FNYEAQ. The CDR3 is CASSPEGGLANEQFF. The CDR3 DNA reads TGTGCCAGCAGCCCCGAGGGGGGCCTGGCGAATGAGCAGTTCTTC.

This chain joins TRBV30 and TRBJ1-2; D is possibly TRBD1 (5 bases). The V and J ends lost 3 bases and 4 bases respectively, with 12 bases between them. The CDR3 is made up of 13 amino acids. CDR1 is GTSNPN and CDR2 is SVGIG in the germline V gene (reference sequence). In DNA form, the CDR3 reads TGTGCCTGGAGCGAGGGACCCTCCTATGGCTACACCTTC. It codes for CAWSEGPSYGYTF.

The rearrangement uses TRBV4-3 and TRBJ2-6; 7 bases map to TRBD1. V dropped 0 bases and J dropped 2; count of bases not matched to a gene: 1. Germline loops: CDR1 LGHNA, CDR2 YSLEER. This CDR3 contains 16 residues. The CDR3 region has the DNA TGCGCCAGCAGCCAAGAGACAGGGACTGGGGCCAACGTCCTGACTTTC. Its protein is CASSQETGTGANVLTF.